This T cell receptor (beta chain) is drawn from a study of T cell responses to AZD1222 COVID-19 vaccine. Assay: immunoSEQ multiplex PCR; the TCRdb copy retains only in-frame clones and omits some. Of about 120,000 clones in the sample, roughly 90% were seen once. V was cut by 1 base and J by 0 bases, with 3 bases left in between. The CDR3 totals 13 residues. Germline CDR1 and CDR2: KGHSH and LQKENI. This chain uses TRBV18 with TRBJ1-1; D not resolved. This clonotype was obtained from an adult who received the AZD1222 COVID-19 vaccine. The sequences come from peripheral blood, collected 28 days after the second AZD1222 dose. CDR3 region: CASSPLVNTEAFF. The DNA for the CDR3 is TGTGCCAGCTCACCACTTGTGAACACTGAAGCTTTCTTT.